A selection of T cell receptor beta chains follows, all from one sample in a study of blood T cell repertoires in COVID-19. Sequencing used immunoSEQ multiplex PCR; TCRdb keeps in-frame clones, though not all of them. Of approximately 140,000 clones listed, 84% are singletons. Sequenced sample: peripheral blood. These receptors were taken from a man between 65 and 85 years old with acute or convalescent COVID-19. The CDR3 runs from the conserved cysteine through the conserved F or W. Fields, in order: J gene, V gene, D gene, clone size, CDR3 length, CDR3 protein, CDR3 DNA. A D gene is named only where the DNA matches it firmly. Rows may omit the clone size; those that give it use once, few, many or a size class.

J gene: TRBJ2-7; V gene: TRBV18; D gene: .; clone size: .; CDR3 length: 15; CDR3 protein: CASSPPTSGRIEQYF; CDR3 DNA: TGTGCCAGCTCACCGCCGACTAGTGGCCGTATCGAGCAGTACTTC
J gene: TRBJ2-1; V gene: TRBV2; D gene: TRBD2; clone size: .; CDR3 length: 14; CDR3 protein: CASSVLRGGNEQFF; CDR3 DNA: TGTGCCAGCAGTGTGTTGCGGGGAGGGAATGAGCAGTTCTTC
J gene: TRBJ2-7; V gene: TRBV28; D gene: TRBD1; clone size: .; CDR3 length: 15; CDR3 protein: CASSPGTGAAYEQYF; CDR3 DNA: TGTGCCAGCAGTCCCGGGACAGGGGCCGCCTACGAGCAGTACTTC
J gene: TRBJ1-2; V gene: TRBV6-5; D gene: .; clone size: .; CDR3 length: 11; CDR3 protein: CASSQSGGYTF; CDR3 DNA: TGTGCCAGCAGTCAGTCGGGGGGCTACACCTTC
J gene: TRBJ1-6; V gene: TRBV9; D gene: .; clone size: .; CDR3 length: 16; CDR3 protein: CASSVSSGPGNSPLHF; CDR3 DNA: TGTGCCAGCAGCGTATCCTCCGGGCCGGGGAATTCACCCCTCCACTTT
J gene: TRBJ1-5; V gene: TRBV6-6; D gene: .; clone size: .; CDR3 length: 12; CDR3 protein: CASSLDFQPQHF; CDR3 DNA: TGTGCCAGCAGTCTTGACTTTCAGCCCCAGCATTTT
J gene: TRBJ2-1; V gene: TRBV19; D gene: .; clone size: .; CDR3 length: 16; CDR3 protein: CASSIKGLNYNNEQFF; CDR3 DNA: TGTGCCAGTAGTATAAAGGGGCTGAACTACAACAATGAGCAGTTCTTC
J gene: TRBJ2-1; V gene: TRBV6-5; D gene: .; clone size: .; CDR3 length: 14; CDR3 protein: CASSGRTGDNEQFF; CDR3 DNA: TGTGCCAGCAGCGGAAGGACTGGAGACAATGAGCAGTTCTTC
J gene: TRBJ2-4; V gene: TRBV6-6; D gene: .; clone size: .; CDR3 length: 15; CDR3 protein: CASSFAMANGGIQYF; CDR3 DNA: TGTGCCAGCAGTTTCGCTATGGCAAACGGGGGCATTCAGTACTTC
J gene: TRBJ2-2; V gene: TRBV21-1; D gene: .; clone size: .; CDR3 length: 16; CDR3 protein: CASSKALNRGTGELFF; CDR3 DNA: TGTGCCAGCAGCAAAGCGCTGAACCGGGGCACCGGGGAGCTGTTTTTT
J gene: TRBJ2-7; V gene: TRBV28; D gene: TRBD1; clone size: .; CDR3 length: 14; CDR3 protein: CASSVGQEGPQQYF; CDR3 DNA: TGTGCCAGCAGTGTGGGACAGGAGGGGCCTCAGCAGTACTTC
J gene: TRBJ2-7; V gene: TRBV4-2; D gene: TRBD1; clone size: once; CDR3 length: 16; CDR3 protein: CASSQDARDRAYEQYF; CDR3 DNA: TGTGCCAGCAGCCAAGATGCCCGGGACAGAGCCTACGAGCAGTACTTC
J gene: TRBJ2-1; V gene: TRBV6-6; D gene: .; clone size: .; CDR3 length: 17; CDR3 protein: CASSPIGIRSSYNEQFF; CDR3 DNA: TGTGCCAGCAGTCCTATCGGTATACGGAGCTCCTACAATGAGCAGTTCTTC
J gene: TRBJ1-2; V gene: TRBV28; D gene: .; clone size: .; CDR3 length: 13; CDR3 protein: CASSNTGTNGYTF; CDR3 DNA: TGTGCCAGCAGTAATACAGGGACTAACGGCTACACCTTC
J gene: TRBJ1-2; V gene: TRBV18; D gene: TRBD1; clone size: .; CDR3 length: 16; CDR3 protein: CASSPQTGTVNYGYTF; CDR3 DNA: TGTGCCAGCTCACCCCAAACCGGGACAGTCAACTATGGCTACACCTTC
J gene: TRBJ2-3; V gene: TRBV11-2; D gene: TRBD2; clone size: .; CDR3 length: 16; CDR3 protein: CASRKTSGGAGHTQYF; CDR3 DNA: TGTGCCAGCAGGAAGACTAGCGGAGGGGCGGGTCATACGCAGTATTTT
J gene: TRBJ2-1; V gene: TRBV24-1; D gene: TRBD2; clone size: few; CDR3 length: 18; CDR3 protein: CATSDPGTSGRAYNEQFF; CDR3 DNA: TGTGCCACCAGTGACCCCGGGACTAGCGGGAGAGCCTACAATGAGCAGTTCTTC
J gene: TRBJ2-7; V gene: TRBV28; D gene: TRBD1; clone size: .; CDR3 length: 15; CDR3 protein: CASSFPGQGSYEQYF; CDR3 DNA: TGTGCCAGCAGTTTCCCTGGACAGGGTTCCTACGAGCAGTACTTC
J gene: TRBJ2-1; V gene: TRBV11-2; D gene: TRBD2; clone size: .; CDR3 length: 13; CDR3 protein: CASRQTSGGEQFF; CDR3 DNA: TGTGCCAGCAGGCAGACTAGCGGGGGCGAGCAGTTCTTC
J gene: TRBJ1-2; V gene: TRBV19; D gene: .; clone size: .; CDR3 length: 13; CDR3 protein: CASGGLPNYGYTF; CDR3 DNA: TGTGCCAGTGGGGGACTCCCAAACTATGGCTACACCTTC
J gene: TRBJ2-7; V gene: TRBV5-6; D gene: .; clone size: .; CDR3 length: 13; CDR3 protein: CASSLEQTYEQYF; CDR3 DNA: TGTGCCAGCAGCTTGGAACAGACCTACGAGCAGTACTTC
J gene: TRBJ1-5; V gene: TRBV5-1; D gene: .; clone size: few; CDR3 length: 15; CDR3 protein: CASSLAGVGNQPQHF; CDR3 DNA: TGCGCCAGCAGCTTGGCGGGGGTCGGCAATCAGCCCCAGCATTTT
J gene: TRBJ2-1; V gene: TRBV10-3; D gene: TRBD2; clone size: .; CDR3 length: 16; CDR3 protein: CAISERGTSGNNEQFF; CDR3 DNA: TGTGCCATCAGTGAGAGAGGGACTAGCGGGAACAATGAGCAGTTCTTC
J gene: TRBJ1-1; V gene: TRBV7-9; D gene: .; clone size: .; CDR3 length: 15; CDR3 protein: CASSPNGWVGGGAFF; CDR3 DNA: TGTGCCAGCAGCCCTAACGGCTGGGTTGGAGGCGGAGCTTTCTTT
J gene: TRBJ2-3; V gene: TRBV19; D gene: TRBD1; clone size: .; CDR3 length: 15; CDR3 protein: CASSIEDRPTDTQYF; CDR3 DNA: TGTGCCAGTAGTATAGAGGACAGGCCCACAGATACGCAGTATTTT
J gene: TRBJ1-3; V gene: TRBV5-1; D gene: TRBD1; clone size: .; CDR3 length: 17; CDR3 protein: CASSLQGAVEAGNTIYF; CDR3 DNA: TGCGCCAGCAGCTTACAGGGGGCGGTGGAAGCTGGAAACACCATATATTTT
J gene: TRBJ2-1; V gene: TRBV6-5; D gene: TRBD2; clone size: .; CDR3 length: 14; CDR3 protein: CASGETSVYNEQFF; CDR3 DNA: TGTGCCAGCGGGGAGACTAGCGTGTACAATGAGCAGTTCTTC
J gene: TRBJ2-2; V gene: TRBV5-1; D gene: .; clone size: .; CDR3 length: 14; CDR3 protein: CASSPSGNTGELFF; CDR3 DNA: TGCGCCAGCAGCCCTTCAGGGAACACCGGGGAGCTGTTTTTT
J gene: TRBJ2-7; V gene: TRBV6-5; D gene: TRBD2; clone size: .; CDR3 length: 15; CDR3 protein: CASRVNLAESYEQYF; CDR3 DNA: TGTGCCAGCAGGGTTAACCTAGCGGAATCCTACGAGCAGTACTTC
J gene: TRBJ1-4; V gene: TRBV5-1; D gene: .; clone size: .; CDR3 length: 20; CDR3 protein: CASSHEVVSGGLRGNEKLFF; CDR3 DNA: TGCGCCAGCAGCCACGAGGTTGTGAGTGGGGGACTGCGCGGGAATGAAAAACTGTTTTTT
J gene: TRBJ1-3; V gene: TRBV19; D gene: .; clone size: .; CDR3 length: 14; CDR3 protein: CASSNGDTGNTIYF; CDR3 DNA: TGTGCCAGTAGTAACGGGGACACTGGAAACACCATATATTTT
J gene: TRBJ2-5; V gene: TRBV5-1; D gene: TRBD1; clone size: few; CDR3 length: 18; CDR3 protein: CASSLAPGQGWLSETQYF; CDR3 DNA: TGCGCCAGCAGCTTGGCCCCGGGACAGGGGTGGTTATCGGAGACCCAGTACTTC
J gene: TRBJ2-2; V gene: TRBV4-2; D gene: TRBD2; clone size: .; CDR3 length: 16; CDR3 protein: CASSQEWGGNTGELFF; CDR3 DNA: TGTGCCAGCAGCCAAGAGTGGGGGGGGAACACCGGGGAGCTGTTTTTT
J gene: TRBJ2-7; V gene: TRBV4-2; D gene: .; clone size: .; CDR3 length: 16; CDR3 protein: CASSQETGMGANEQYF; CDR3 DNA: TGTGCCAGCAGCCAAGAGACAGGAATGGGGGCAAACGAGCAGTACTTC
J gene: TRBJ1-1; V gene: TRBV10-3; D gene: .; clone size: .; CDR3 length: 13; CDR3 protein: CAISELQGPEAFF; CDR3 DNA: TGTGCCATCAGTGAATTACAGGGACCTGAAGCTTTCTTT
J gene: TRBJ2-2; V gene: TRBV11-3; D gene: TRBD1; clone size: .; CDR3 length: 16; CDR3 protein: CASSLGQGARTGELFF; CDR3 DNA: TGTGCCAGCAGCTTGGGACAGGGGGCCCGAACCGGGGAGCTGTTTTTT
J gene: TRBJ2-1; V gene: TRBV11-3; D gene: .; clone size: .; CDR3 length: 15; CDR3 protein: CASSVGDSIMNEQFF; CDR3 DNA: TGTGCCAGCAGCGTTGGGGACTCGATAATGAATGAGCAGTTCTTC
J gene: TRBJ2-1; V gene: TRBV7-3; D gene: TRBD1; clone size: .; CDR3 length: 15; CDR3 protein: CASSPTGGIYNEQFF; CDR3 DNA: TGTGCCAGCAGCCCGACAGGGGGCATCTACAATGAGCAGTTCTTC
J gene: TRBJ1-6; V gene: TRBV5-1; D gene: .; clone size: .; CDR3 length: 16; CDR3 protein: CASSLDDNRYNSPLHF; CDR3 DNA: TGCGCCAGCAGCTTGGACGATAACCGGTATAATTCACCCCTCCACTTT
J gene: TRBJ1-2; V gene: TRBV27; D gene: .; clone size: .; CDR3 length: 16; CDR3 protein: CASSHRQAQANYGYTF; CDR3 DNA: TGTGCCAGCAGTCACAGACAGGCCCAAGCTAACTATGGCTACACCTTC
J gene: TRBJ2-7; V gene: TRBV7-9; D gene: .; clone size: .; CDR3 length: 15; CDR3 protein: CASSWRPGLEGEQYF; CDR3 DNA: TGTGCCAGCAGCTGGAGGCCGGGTTTGGAGGGAGAGCAGTACTTC
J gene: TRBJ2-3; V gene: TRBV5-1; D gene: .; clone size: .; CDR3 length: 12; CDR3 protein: CASALAPDTQYF; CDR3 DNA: TGCGCCAGCGCCCTAGCCCCGGATACGCAGTATTTT